One and the same sample provided the 30 T cell receptor beta chains below, sequenced in a study of Ad26.COV2.S vaccination and SARS-CoV-2 variants. Assay: immunoSEQ multiplex PCR; the TCRdb copy retains only in-frame clones and omits some. The table has about 350,000 clones, around 89% seen once. Treatment denoted: about 20 received Ad26.COV2.S at low or high dose, single or two shots; 5 received placebo; per-sample allocation not given. Vaccine and placebo recipients were sampled on day 63 after the first injection. Source: peripheral blood, taken in a trial of Ad26.COV2.S vaccine versus placebo. Receptors were obtained from a person aged 18 to 65 who received the Ad26.COV2.S COVID-19 vaccine or a placebo.

The V call is TRBV5-4, the J call TRBJ1-1; the match to TRBD1 covers 7 bases. Trimming at V came to 4 bases and at J to 3 bases, leaving 6 bases not matched to a gene. This CDR3 has 14 amino acids. CDR1 and CDR2 from the germline V gene are SGHNT and YYREEE (reference sequence). The CDR3 spells CASSTNQGDTEAFF. The CDR3 DNA is TGTGCCAGCAGCACCAACCAGGGGGACACTGAAGCTTTCTTT.

The genes are TRBV29-1 and TRBJ2-7; TRBD2 might be the D (6 bases). Trimming left V 4 bases short and J 0 bases short, with 10 bases between. This CDR3 has 13 amino acids. CDR1 is SQVTM, CDR2 ANQGSEA, per germline. The CDR3 sequence is CSVGRGNSYEQYF. CDR3 DNA sequence: TGCAGCGTTGGGAGGGGAAACTCCTACGAGCAGTACTTC.

The chain is built from TRBV2 and TRBJ2-4, with 13 bases lining up with TRBD2. Germline V gives CDR1 SNHLY, CDR2 FYNNEI. This CDR3 region has 14 residues. V gave up 6 bases and J gave up 14 bases; unmatched junction bases: 10. Here the CDR3 DNA reads TGTGCCAGCAGGGGGGGACTAGCGGGAAACCTCAAGTACTTC. Protein: CASRGGLAGNLKYF.

The chain combines TRBV5-1 with TRBJ2-5; TRBD1 matches at 8 bases. The germline gives CDR1 SGHRS, CDR2 YFSETQ. This CDR3 comprises 15 residues. J lost 2 bases, V lost 4 bases, and 7 bases had no gene match. The CDR3 DNA reads as TGCGCCAGCAGCGTTGATGGACAGGGACAAGAGACCCAGTACTTC. This gives the protein CASSVDGQGQETQYF.

The chain recombines TRBV6-2 or TRBV6-3 with TRBJ2-7; the D gene is possibly TRBD2 (6 bases). The V gene lost 4 bases and the J gene lost 4 bases, with 17 bases spanning the gap. This CDR3 contains 15 residues. CDR1 is MNHEY and CDR2 is SVGEGT in the germline V gene. The CDR3 DNA follows: TGTGCCAGCAGTTGGAGGGCCGCGCCAAATTACGAGCAGTACTTC. It specifies CASSWRAAPNYEQYF.

In its sample, this clone was seen once. J is TRBJ2-5 and V is TRBV5-1; tentative D call: TRBD2 (5 bases). CDR1 is SGHRS, CDR2 YFSETQ, per germline. The length of the CDR3 is 14 residues. Trimming cost V 3 bases and J 4 bases, with 13 bases left between them. CDR3 in DNA: TGCGCCAGCAGCTCGTGGGAGAAGAGAGAGACCCAGTACTTC. Translated, it gives CASSSWEKRETQYF.

The chain couples TRBV25-1 to TRBJ1-2; D is ambiguous. Germline assignment: CDR1 MGHDK and CDR2 SYGVNS. The V end was cut by 2 bases, the J end by 2 bases, with 9 bases between. The CDR3 runs to 14 residues. The CDR3 nucleotides read TGTGCCAGCAGTGAACCGGGGATGAACTATGGCTACACCTTC. It specifies CASSEPGMNYGYTF.

J is TRBJ2-1 and V is TRBV12-3 or TRBV12-4, with D possibly being TRBD2 (5 bases). The CDR3 runs 11 residues. V lost 7 bases and J 9 bases, leaving 10 bases between the germline ends. CDR3 protein: CASTFGGEQFF. The CDR3 nucleotides are TGTGCCAGCACTTTTGGAGGTGAGCAGTTCTTC.

The chain couples TRBV27 to TRBJ2-7; D tentatively reads TRBD1 or TRBD2 (5 bases each). The CDR3 loop spans 15 amino acids. Germline CDR1 MNHEY, CDR2 SMNVEV (reference sequence). V lost 5 bases and J lost 1, with 15 bases in between. CDR3 sequence reads: CASSTSWGWSYEQYF. In nucleotides, the CDR3 is TGTGCCAGCAGTACCTCTTGGGGGTGGTCCTACGAGCAGTACTTC.

V usage is TRBV12-3 or TRBV12-4 and J usage is TRBJ2-5; D perhaps matches TRBD2 (6 bases). Trimming removed 5 bases at V and 4 bases at J, with 11 bases between. The CDR3 contains 13 residues. CDR3 region: CASSAGRRETQYF. In nucleotides, the CDR3 is TGTGCCAGCAGTGCCGGGAGAAGAGAGACCCAGTACTTC.

This clone was counted a single time. J is TRBJ2-3 and V is TRBV5-1, with TRBD1 identical over 8 bases. CDR3 length equals 17 residues. In germline, CDR1 is SGHRS, CDR2 YFSETQ. Trimming cost V 4 bases and J 4 bases; bases outside gene matches: 14. The CDR3: CASSLPSGQGSADTQYF. The CDR3 coding sequence is TGCGCCAGCAGCCTCCCCTCCGGACAGGGTTCTGCAGATACGCAGTATTTT.

The chain couples TRBV4-1 to TRBJ2-7; TRBD2 matches at 10 bases. The CDR3 runs to 18 residues. V lost 0 bases, J lost 3 bases, and 11 bases stayed unmatched. CDR1 and CDR2 from the germline V gene are MGHRA and YSYEKL. The CDR3 DNA is TGCGCCAGCAGCCAAGAACCTAGCGGGAGAACGAGAGGCTACGAGCAGTACTTC. Its protein product is CASSQEPSGRTRGYEQYF.

The chain employs TRBV20-1 and TRBJ2-2; D unresolved. Germline V gene lookup returns CDR1 DFQATT and CDR2 SNEGSKA (reference sequence). Trimming took 6 bases from V and 7 from J, leaving 9 bases between them. CDR3 size: 11 residues. In nucleotides, the CDR3 is TGCAGTGCAAACTACTTCGGGGAGCTGTTTTTT. Translation: CSANYFGELFF.

This chain connects TRBV18 to TRBJ2-7; 7 bases map to TRBD2. The CDR3 extends over 14 amino acids. V shed 3 bases, J shed 3 bases, and the junction held 5 bases outside the gene matches. The V gene's germline CDR1 is KGHSH and CDR2 LQKENI. Here the CDR3 reads CASSPRDYLYEQYF. The CDR3 DNA follows: TGTGCCAGCTCACCGCGGGACTACCTCTACGAGCAGTACTTC.

The V gene is TRBV7-9, the J gene TRBJ2-3; D is undetermined. V was pared by 2 bases and J by 0 bases, with 12 bases between. The germline gives CDR1 SEHNR, CDR2 FQNEAQ (reference sequence). This CDR3 spans 16 amino acids. CDR3 nucleotide sequence: TGTGCCAGCAGCTTAAGACCAGTAACTAGCACAGATACGCAGTATTTT. Translated: CASSLRPVTSTDTQYF.

The genes are TRBV11-2 and TRBJ2-7, with 11 bases matching TRBD1. The CDR3 sequence is 16 residues long. CDR1 is SGHAT, CDR2 FQNNGV, per germline. Losses at the gene ends were 1 base for V and 5 bases for J; bases not matched to a gene: 7. CDR3 in amino acids: CASSLGTGGDSHEQYF. Here the CDR3 DNA reads TGTGCCAGCAGCTTAGGGACAGGGGGCGATTCCCACGAGCAGTACTTC.

The CDR3 bases are TGTGCCAGCAGCTTGGAAAGGGCGGAGACCCAGTACTTC. Translation: CASSLERAETQYF. The chain combines TRBV5-8 with TRBJ2-5; no reliable D call. The CDR3 covers 13 residues. Germline CDR1 reads SGHTS; CDR2 reads YDEGEE. Trimming took off 0 bases at V and 5 bases at J, with 8 bases between the two ends.

J is TRBJ2-7 and V is TRBV5-1; the D call may be TRBD1 or TRBD2 (6 bases each). Between the trimmed V and J ends, which lost 2 bases and 2 bases, there was a span of 11 bases. The CDR3 sequence is 14 residues long. Germline V gene lookup returns CDR1 SGHRS and CDR2 YFSETQ. The CDR3 sequence is CASSFGGPTYEQYF. Written as DNA, the CDR3 is TGCGCCAGCAGCTTTGGGGGGCCAACCTACGAGCAGTACTTC.

This clone came up a few times. The chain has TRBV21-1 and TRBJ1-5. TRBV21-1 is a documented pseudogene. The CDR3 runs to 11 residues. CDR3 loop: CASSLPPCRHF. The CDR3 bases are TGTGCCAGCAGCCTACCACCTTGTCGGCATTTT.

This clone appeared a few times. Distinct nucleotide sequences in the sample also encode this CDR3. The chain combines TRBV12-3 or TRBV12-4 with TRBJ1-5; weak D call: TRBD1 (5 bases). V lost 2 bases to trimming and J lost 4 bases, with 6 bases between them. The CDR3 has 13 residues. The CDR3: CASSLRGNQPQHF. The CDR3 region has the DNA TGTGCCAGCAGTTTAAGGGGTAATCAGCCCCAGCATTTT.

The chain carries TRBV28 and TRBJ2-7; D is possibly TRBD1 or TRBD2 (5 bases each). Germline CDR1 is MDHEN and CDR2 is SYDVKM. V was clipped by 1 base and J by 2 bases, with 9 bases between them. The CDR3 has 14 amino acids. The CDR3 sequence: CASSLSVGAYEQYF. The CDR3 DNA reads TGTGCCAGCAGTTTATCCGTGGGGGCCTACGAGCAGTACTTC. The variable domain in full, completed from reference TRBV28 and TRBJ2-7, reads DVKVTQSSRYLVKRTGEKVFLECVQDMDHENMFWYRQDPGLGLRLIYFSYDVKMKEKGDIPEGYSVSREKKERFSLILESASTNQTSMYLCASSLSVGAYEQYFGPGTRLTVT.

The chain has TRBV4-1 and TRBJ1-3; weak D call: TRBD1 (5 bases). The CDR3 totals 15 residues. Germline CDR1 and CDR2: MGHRA and YSYEKL. V dropped 3 bases and J dropped 0 bases, with 9 bases sitting between them. The CDR3 DNA sequence: TGCGCCAGCAGCCAGTTGGACACCTCTGGAAACACCATATATTTT. Amino acid sequence: CASSQLDTSGNTIYF.

The J gene is TRBJ1-1, the V gene TRBV7-8; no definite D call. The CDR3 spans 12 residues. V gave up 6 bases and J gave up 5 bases, with 10 bases separating them. Per the germline V gene, CDR1 is SGHVS and CDR2 is FQNEAQ. This CDR3 is CASRRDETEAFF. CDR3 DNA sequence: TGTGCCAGCAGGCGTGACGAGACTGAAGCTTTCTTT.

The genes are TRBV5-1 and TRBJ2-2; D is ambiguous. The V end lost 7 bases, the J end lost 4 bases, and 14 bases lay between the germline ends. The CDR3 contains 14 residues. CDR1 and CDR2 from the germline V gene are SGHRS and YFSETQ. CDR3: CASSDSYVTGELFF. The CDR3 nucleotides read TGCGCCAGCTCAGATTCGTACGTCACCGGGGAGCTGTTTTTT.

The genes are TRBV7-2 and TRBJ2-1; possibly TRBD1 for D (6 bases). V was clipped by 1 base and J by 0 bases, with 10 bases between them. The CDR3 has 16 amino acids. From germline, CDR1 is SGHTA and CDR2 FQGNSA. The CDR3 is CASSLDSGASYNEQFF. In DNA form, the CDR3 reads TGTGCCAGCAGCTTAGACTCAGGGGCCTCCTACAATGAGCAGTTCTTC.

This clone was seen more than once but under ten times. V is TRBV9 and J is TRBJ2-2, with 15 bases aligning to TRBD2. The junction had 1 base not matched to a gene; V was cut back by 3 bases and J by 1 base. The germline V gene has CDR1 SGDLS and CDR2 YYNGEE. CDR3 length: 17 amino acids. CDR3 sequence reads: CASSAGLAGGNTGELFF. The CDR3 bases are TGTGCCAGCAGCGCGGGACTAGCGGGAGGGAACACCGGGGAGCTGTTTTTT.

The V call is TRBV6-5, the J call TRBJ2-4, with TRBD1 matching over 7 bases. Germline trimming cut 2 bases from V and 4 bases from J; bases unmatched to any gene: 5. This CDR3 comprises 15 residues. Germline loops: CDR1 MNHEY, CDR2 SVGAGI. The DNA of the CDR3 is TGTGCCAGCAGTTACCATACGGGACAGAAAAACATTCAGTACTTC. Encoded protein: CASSYHTGQKNIQYF.

This clone occurred many times. V is TRBV19 and J is TRBJ2-1; TRBD1 matches at 8 bases. V dropped 1 base and J dropped 8; count of bases not matched to a gene: 7. Germline-derived CDR1 and CDR2 are LNHDA and SQIVND (reference sequence). This CDR3 is 15 amino acids long. CDR3 residues: CASSIAGQGAYEQFF. Written as DNA, the CDR3 is TGTGCCAGTAGTATAGCGGGGCAGGGGGCCTATGAGCAGTTCTTC.

This clone was seen more than once but under ten times. The chain recombines TRBV2 with TRBJ1-5; D remains ambiguous. The CDR3 sequence is 12 residues long. V was cut by 4 bases and J by 4 bases, with 5 bases left in between. CDR1 is SNHLY, CDR2 FYNNEI, per germline. CDR3 in amino acids: CASSAPNQPQHF. In DNA form, the CDR3 reads TGTGCCAGCAGTGCGCCGAATCAGCCCCAGCATTTT.

The rearrangement uses TRBV5-4 and TRBJ2-4, with D unresolved. The germline CDR1 and CDR2 sequences are SGHNT and YYREEE (reference sequence). V lost 0 bases and J 4 bases, leaving 11 bases between the germline ends. This CDR3 comprises 15 residues. The CDR3: CASSLAGDMKNIQYF. CDR3 sequence (DNA): TGTGCCAGCAGCTTGGCTGGGGATATGAAAAACATTCAGTACTTC.